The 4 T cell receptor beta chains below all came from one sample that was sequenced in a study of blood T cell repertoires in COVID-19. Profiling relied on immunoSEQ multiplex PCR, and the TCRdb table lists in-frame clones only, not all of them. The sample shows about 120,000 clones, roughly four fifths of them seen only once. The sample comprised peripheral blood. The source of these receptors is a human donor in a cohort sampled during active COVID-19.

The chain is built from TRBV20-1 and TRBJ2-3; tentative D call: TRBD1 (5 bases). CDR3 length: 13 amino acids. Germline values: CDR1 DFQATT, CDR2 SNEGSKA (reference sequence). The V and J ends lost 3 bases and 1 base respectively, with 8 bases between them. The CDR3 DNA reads TGCAGTGCTAGTTTGACAGGCACAGATACGCAGTATTTT. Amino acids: CSASLTGTDTQYF.

In nucleotides, the CDR3 is TGTGCCAGCAGCCAACCAGGGACCCAGTACTTC. It encodes CASSQPGTQYF. The chain has TRBV3-1 (or the pseudogene TRBV3-2) and TRBJ2-5; D is unresolved. Trimming took 2 bases from V and 7 from J, leaving 5 bases between them. Germline values: CDR1 LGHDT, CDR2 YNNKEL (reference sequence). The CDR3 consists of 11 residues.

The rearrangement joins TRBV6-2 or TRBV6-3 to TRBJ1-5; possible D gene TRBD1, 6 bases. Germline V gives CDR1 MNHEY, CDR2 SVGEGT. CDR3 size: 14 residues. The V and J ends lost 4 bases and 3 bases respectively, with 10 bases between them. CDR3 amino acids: CASSWDTHNQPQHF. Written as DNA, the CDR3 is TGTGCCAGCAGTTGGGACACCCACAATCAGCCCCAGCATTTT.

The CDR3 reads CASSAGQNTEAFF. The CDR3, as DNA: TGTGCCAGCAGCGCAGGACAGAACACTGAAGCTTTCTTT. This chain uses TRBV11-2 with TRBJ1-1, with a weak D call TRBD1 (5 bases). Germline CDR1 SGHAT, CDR2 FQNNGV. The ends were cut back, 5 bases at V and 1 base at J, with 8 bases in the middle. This CDR3 is built from 13 residues.